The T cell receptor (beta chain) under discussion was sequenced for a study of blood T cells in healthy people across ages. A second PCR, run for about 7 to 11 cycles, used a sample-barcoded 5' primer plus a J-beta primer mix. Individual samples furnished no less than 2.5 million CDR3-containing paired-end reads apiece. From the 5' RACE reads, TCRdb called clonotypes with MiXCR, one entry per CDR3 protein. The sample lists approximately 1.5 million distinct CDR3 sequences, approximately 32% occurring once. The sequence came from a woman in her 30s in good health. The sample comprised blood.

Here the CDR3 DNA reads TGTGCCAGCAGCTTGGCCTGGTGGGCTAGCGAGGAGACCCAGTACTTC. Translation: CASSLAWWASEETQYF. This chain uses TRBV5-5 with TRBJ2-7; tentative D call: TRBD2 (6 bases). The assigned J gene may be wrong: the sequence end matches TRBJ2-5 better. Germline V CDR1 and CDR2: SGHKS, YYEKEE (reference sequence). The CDR3 totals 16 residues.